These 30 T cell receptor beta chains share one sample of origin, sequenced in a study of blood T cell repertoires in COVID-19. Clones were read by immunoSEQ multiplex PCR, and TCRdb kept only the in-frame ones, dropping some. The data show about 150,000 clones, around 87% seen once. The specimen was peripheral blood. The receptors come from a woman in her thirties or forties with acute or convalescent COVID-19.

The CDR3 is CASRIAGGPGEQYF. The CDR3 DNA sequence: TGTGCCAGCAGGATAGCGGGAGGGCCGGGGGAGCAGTACTTC. This chain joins TRBV6-5 and TRBJ2-7; 11 nucleotides match TRBD2. The CDR3 extends over 14 amino acids. Germline lookup yields CDR1 MNHEY and CDR2 SVGAGI. V dropped 6 bases and J dropped 7; count of bases not matched to a gene: 8.

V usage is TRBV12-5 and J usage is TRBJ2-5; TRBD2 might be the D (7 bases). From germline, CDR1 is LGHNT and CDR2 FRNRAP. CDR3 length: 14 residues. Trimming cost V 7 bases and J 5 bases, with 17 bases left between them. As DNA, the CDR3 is TGTGCTAGTGCCCCAGCCGGGGGGCCTGAGACCCAGTACTTC. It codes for CASAPAGGPETQYF.

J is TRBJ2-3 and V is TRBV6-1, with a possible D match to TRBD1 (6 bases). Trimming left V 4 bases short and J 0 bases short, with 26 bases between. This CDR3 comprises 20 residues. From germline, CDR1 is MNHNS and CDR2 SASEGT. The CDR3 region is CASSVDLGQSTVTSTDTQYF. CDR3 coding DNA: TGTGCCAGCAGTGTAGACTTAGGACAGTCGACGGTCACTAGCACAGATACGCAGTATTTT.

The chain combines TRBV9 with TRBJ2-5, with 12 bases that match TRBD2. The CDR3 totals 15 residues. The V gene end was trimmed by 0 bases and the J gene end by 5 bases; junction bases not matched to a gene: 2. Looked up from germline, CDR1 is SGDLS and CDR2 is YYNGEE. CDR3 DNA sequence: TGTGCCAGCAGCGTAGAGACTAGCGGGAGTGAGACCCAGTACTTC. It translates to CASSVETSGSETQYF. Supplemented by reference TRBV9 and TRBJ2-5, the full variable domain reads DSGVTQTPKHLITATGQRVTLRCSPRSGDLSVYWYQQSLDQGLQFLIQYYNGEERAKGNILERFSAQQFPDLHSELNLSSLELGDSALYFCASSVETSGSETQYFGPGTRLLVL.

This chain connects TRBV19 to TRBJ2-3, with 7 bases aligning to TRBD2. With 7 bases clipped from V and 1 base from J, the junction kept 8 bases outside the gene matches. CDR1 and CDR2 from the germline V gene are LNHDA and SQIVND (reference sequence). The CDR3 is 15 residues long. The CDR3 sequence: CASNSGGGGTDTQYF. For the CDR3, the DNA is TGTGCCAGTAACTCTGGCGGGGGTGGCACAGATACGCAGTATTTT.

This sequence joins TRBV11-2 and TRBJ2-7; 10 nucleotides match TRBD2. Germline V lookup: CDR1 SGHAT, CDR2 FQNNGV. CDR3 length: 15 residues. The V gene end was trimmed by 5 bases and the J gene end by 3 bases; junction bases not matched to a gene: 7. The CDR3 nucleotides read TGTGCCAGCAGCCCAAACTTAGCGGGGGGCTACGAGCAGTACTTC. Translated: CASSPNLAGGYEQYF.

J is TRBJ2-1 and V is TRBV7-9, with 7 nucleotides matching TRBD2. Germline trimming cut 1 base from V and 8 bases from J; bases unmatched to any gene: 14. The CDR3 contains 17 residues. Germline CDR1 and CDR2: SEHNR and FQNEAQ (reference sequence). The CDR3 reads CASSLELLAPFVHEQFF. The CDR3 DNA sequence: TGTGCCAGCAGCTTAGAGCTACTAGCGCCCTTTGTGCATGAGCAGTTCTTC.

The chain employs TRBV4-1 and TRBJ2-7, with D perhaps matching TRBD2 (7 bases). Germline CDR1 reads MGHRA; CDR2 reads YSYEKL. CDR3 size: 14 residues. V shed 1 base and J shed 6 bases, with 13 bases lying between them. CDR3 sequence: CASSQVGGASEQYF. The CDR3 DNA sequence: TGCGCCAGCAGCCAAGTAGGGGGGGCCTCCGAGCAGTACTTC.

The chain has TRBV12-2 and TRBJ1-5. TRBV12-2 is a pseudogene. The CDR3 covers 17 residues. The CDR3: CASRLAAEDYSNQPQHF. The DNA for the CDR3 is TGTGCAAGTCGCTTAGCGGCGGAGGATTATAGCAATCAGCCCCAGCATTTT.

DNA of the CDR3: TGTGCCAGCAGCCCCGGGACAGTCTTTACGGAGCAGTTCTTC. Its translation is CASSPGTVFTEQFF. The rearrangement joins TRBV7-8 to TRBJ2-1; 7 bases match TRBD1. CDR1 is SGHVS, CDR2 FQNEAQ, per germline. The V and J ends lost 5 bases and 10 bases, in that order; junction bases with no gene match: 11. This CDR3 has 14 residues.

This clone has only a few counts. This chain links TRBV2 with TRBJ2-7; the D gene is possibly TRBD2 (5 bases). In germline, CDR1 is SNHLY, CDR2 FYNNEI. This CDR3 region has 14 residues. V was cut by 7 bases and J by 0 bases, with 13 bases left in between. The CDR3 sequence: CASIPGLFSYEQYF. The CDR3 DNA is TGTGCCAGCATCCCTGGACTGTTCTCCTACGAGCAGTACTTC.

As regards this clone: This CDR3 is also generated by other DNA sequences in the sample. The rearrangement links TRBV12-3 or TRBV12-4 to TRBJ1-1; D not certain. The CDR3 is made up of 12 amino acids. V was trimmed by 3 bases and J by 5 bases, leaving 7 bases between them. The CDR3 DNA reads TGTGCCAGCAGTTTGAGAGGAACTGAAGCTTTCTTT. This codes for CASSLRGTEAFF.

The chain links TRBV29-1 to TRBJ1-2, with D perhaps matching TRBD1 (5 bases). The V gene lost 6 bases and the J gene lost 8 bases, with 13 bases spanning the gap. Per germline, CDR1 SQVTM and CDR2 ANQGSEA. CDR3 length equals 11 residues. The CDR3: CSVTGVEGYTF. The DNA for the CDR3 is TGCAGCGTCACAGGAGTGGAGGGCTACACCTTC. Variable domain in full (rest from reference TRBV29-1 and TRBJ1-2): SAVISQKPSRDICQRGTSLTIQCQVDSQVTMMFWYRQQPGQSLTLIATANQGSEATYESGFVIDKFPISRPNLTFSTLTVSNMSPEDSSIYLCSVTGVEGYTFGSGTRLTVV.

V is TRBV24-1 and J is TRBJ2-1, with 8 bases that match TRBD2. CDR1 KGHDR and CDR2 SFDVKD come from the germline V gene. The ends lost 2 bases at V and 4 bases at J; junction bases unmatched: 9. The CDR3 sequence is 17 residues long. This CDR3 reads CATSDWAGTSPYNEQFF. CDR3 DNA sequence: TGTGCCACCAGTGATTGGGCCGGGACTAGTCCTTACAATGAGCAGTTCTTC.

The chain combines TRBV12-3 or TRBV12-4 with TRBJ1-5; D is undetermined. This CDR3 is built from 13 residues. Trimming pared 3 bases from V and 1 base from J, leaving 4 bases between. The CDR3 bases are TGTGCCAGCAGTTTTCTCAGCAATCAGCCCCAGCATTTT. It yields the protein CASSFLSNQPQHF.

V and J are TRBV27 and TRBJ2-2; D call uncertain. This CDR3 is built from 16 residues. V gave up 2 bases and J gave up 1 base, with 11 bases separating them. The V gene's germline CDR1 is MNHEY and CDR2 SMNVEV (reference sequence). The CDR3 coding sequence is TGTGCCAGCAGTTTACGAACTCCCGGGAACACCGGGGAGCTGTTTTTT. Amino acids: CASSLRTPGNTGELFF.

The CDR3 sequence is CASSQPQTGSGYTF. The CDR3 nucleotides read TGCGCCAGCAGTCAACCTCAGACAGGGTCAGGCTACACCTTC. This rearrangement joins TRBV23-1 to TRBJ1-2; 7 nucleotides agree with TRBD1. TRBV23-1 is an ORF for which the function is uncertain. CDR3 length equals 14 residues. V lost 2 bases to trimming and J lost 8 bases; unmatched junction nucleotides: 8.

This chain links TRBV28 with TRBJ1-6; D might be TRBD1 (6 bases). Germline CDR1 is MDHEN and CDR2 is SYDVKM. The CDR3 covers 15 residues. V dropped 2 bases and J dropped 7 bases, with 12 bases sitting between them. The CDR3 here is CASSLGQITNSPLHF. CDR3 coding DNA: TGTGCCAGCAGTTTAGGACAGATCACCAATTCACCCCTCCACTTT.

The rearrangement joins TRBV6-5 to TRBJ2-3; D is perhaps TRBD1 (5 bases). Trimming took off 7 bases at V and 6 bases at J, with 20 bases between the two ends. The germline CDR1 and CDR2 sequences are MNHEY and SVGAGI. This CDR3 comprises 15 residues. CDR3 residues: CASTQGSAGHDTQYF. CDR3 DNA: TGTGCCAGCACCCAAGGCTCAGCTGGACACGATACGCAGTATTTT.

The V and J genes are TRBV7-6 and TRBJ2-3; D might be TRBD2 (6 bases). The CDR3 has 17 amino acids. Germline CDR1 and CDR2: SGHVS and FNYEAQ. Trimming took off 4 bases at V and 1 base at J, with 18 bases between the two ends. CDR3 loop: CASSSNSGGPRTDTQYF. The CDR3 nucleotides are TGTGCCAGCAGCTCCAATTCCGGGGGACCGCGCACAGATACGCAGTATTTT.

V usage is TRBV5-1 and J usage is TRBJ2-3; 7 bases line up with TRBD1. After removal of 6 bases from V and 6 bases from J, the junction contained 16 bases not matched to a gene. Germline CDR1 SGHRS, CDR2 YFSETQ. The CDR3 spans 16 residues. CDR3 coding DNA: TGCGCCAGCACTTGGACGAGACAGGGTTCGGGCGATACGCAGTATTTT. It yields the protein CASTWTRQGSGDTQYF.

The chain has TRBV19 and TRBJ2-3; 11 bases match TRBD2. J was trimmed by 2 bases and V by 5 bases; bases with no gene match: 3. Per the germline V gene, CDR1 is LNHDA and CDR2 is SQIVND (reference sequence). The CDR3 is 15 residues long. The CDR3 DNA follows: TGTGCCAGTAGTGAGACTAGCGGGACCACAGATACGCAGTATTTT. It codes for CASSETSGTTDTQYF.

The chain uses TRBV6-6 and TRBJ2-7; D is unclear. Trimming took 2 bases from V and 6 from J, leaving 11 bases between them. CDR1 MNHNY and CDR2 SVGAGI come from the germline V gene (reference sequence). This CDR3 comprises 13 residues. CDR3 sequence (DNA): TGTGCCAGCAGTTACAAACAGTCGAGCGAGCAGTACTTC. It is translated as CASSYKQSSEQYF.

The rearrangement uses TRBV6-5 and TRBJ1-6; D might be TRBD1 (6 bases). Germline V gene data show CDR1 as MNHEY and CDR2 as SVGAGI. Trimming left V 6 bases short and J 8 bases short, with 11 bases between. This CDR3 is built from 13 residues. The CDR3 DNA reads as TGTGCCAGCAGCAGTAGGGGGTATTCACCCCTCCACTTT. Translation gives CASSSRGYSPLHF.

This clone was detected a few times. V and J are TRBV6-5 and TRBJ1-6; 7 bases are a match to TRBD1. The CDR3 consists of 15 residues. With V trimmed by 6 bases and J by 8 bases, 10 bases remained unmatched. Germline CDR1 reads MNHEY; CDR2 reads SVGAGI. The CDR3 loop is CASRTVQGNYSPLHF. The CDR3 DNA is TGTGCCAGCAGGACAGTACAGGGGAACTATTCACCCCTCCACTTT.

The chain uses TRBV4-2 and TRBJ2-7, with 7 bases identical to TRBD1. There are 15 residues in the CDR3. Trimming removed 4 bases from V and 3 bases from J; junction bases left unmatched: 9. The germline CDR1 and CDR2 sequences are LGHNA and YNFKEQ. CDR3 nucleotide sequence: TGTGCCAGCAGCCCCCCCGGGACAGATATCTACGAGCAGTACTTC. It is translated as CASSPPGTDIYEQYF.

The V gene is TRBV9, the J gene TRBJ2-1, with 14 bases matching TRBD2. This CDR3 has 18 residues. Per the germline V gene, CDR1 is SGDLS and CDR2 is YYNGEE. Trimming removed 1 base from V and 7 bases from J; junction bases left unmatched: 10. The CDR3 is CASSVFAGTSGSPNEQFF. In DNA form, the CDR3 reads TGTGCCAGCAGCGTATTCGCCGGGACTAGCGGGAGTCCGAATGAGCAGTTCTTC. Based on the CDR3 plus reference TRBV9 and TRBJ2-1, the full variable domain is DSGVTQTPKHLITATGQRVTLRCSPRSGDLSVYWYQQSLDQGLQFLIQYYNGEERAKGNILERFSAQQFPDLHSELNLSSLELGDSALYFCASSVFAGTSGSPNEQFFGPGTRLTVL.

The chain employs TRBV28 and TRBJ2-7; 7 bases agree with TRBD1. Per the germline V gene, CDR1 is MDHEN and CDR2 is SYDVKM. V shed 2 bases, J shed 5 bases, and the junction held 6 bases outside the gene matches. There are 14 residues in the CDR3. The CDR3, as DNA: TGTGCCAGCAGTTTACCCGACAGGGCCCACGAGCAGTACTTC. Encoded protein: CASSLPDRAHEQYF.

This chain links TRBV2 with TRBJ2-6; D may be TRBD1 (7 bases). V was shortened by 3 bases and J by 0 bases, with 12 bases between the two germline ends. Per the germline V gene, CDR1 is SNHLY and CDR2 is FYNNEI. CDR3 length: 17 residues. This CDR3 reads CASSEEGAGSGANVLTF. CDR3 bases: TGTGCCAGCAGTGAGGAGGGGGCAGGCTCTGGGGCCAACGTCCTGACTTTC.

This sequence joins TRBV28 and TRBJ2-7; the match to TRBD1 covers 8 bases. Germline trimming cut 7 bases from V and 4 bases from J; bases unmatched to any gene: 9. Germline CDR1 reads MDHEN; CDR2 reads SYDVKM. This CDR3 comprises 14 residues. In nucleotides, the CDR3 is TGTGCCAGCAATGTGGACAGGGAACAATACGAGCAGTACTTC. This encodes CASNVDREQYEQYF.